In its sample, the clone carrying this TCR beta chain was seen a few times. The source of the sample is a study of cytomegalovirus exposure and HLA in healthy donors. PCR employed 60 Vbeta and 13 Jbeta primers. Sequencing used immunoSEQ multiplex PCR; TCRdb keeps in-frame clones, though not all of them. The sample holds fewer than 90,000 clones; almost 80% are singletons and the top ten take roughly 6%. The germline V gene encodes CDR1 MDHEN and CDR2 SYDVKM. J lost 7 bases, V lost 6 bases, and 9 bases had no gene match. The CDR3 length is 15 residues. The V and J genes are TRBV28 and TRBJ1-4, with 9 nucleotides matching TRBD1. Sequenced material: PBMCs. This TCR was sampled from a female donor in good health and CMV-seronegative. The DNA for the CDR3 is TGTGCCAGCAGCCCCTTCCGGACAGGGGTTGAAAAACTGTTTTTT. This sequence encodes CASSPFRTGVEKLFF. The full variable domain, its missing parts supplied by reference TRBV28 and TRBJ1-4, is DVKVTQSSRYLVKRTGEKVFLECVQDMDHENMFWYRQDPGLGLRLIYFSYDVKMKEKGDIPEGYSVSREKKERFSLILESASTNQTSMYLCASSPFRTGVEKLFFGSGTQLSVL.